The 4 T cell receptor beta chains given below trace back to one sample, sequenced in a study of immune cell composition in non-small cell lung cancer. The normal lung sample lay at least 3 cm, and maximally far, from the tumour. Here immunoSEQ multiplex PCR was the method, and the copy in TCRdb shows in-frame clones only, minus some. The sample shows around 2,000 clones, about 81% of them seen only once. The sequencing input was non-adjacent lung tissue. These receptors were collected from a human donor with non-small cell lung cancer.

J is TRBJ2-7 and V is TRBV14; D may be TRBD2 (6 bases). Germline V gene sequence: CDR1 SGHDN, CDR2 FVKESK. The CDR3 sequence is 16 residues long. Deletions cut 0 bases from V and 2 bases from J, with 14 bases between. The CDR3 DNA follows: TGTGCCAGCAGCCAAGAAAGGAGGGACTTCGCCTACGAGCAGTACTTC. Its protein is CASSQERRDFAYEQYF. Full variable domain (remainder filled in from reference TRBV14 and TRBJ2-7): EAGVTQFPSHSVIEKGQTVTLRCDPISGHDNLYWYRRVMGKEIKFLLHFVKESKQDESGMPNNRFLAERTGGTYSTLKVQPAELEDSGVYFCASSQERRDFAYEQYFGPGTRLTVT.

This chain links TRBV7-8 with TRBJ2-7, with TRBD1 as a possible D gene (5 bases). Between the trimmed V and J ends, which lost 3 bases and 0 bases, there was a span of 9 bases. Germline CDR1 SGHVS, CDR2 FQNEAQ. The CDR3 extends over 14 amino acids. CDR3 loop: CASSFLQGSYEQYF. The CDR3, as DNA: TGTGCCAGCAGCTTTCTTCAGGGCTCCTACGAGCAGTACTTC.

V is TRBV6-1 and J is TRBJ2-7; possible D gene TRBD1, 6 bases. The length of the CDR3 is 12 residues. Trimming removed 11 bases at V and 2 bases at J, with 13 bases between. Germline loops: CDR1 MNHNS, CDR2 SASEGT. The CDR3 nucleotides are TGTGCCGGGAAGACAGGCCCCTACGAGCAGTACTTC. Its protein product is CAGKTGPYEQYF.

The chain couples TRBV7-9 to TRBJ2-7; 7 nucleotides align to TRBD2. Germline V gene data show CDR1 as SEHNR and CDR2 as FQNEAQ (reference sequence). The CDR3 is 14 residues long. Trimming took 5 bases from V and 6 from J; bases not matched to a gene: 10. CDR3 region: CASSPPGREFEQYF. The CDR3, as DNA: TGTGCCAGCAGCCCCCCTGGGCGGGAGTTCGAGCAGTACTTC.